Described below is a single T cell receptor beta chain sequence and its context. Its antigen is still unknown. The second PCR ran 7 to 11 cycles with a sample-barcoded 5' primer and J-beta primers. TCRdb ran MiXCR on the 5' RACE reads and lists one entry per CDR3 protein. The table has 700,000 or so distinct CDR3 sequences, 22% seen once. V dropped 6 bases and J dropped 5; count of bases not matched to a gene: 2. The CDR3 contains 13 residues. The germline CDR1 and CDR2 sequences are ENHRY and SYGVKD. This record belongs to a study of blood T cells in healthy people across ages. As for the study in general: Template switching retrieved approximately one barcoded beta molecule for each two T cells.

Findings and limits, study-wide: Donor CMV infection status was unknown, possibly confounding age-related changes in expanded clonotypes. Without sorted subsets, naive and antigen-experienced compartments could not be conclusively compared.

This chain links TRBV10-3 with TRBJ2-3; 10 nucleotides line up with TRBD2. The sequencing sample was made of blood. This TCR derives from a man in his 70s in good health. The CDR3, as DNA: TGTGCCATCAGGCCTAGCGGGGGAGATACGCAGTATTTT. The encoded protein is CAIRPSGGDTQYF.